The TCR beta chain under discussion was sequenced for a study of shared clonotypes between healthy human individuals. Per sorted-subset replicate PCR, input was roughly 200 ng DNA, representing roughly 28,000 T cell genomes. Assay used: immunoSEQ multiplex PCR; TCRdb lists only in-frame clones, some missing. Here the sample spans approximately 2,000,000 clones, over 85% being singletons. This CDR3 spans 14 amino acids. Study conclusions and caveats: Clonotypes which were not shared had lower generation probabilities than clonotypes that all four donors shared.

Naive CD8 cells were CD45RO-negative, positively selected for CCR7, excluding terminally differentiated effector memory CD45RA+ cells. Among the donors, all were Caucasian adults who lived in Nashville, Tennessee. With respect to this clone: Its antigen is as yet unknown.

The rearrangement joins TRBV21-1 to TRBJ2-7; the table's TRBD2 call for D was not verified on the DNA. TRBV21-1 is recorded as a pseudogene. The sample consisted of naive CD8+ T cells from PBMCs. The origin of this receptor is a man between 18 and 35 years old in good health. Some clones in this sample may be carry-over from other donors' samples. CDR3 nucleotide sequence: TGTGCCAGCAGCAATCAAAACTTCCTACGCGAGCAGTACTTC. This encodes CASSNQNFLREQYF.